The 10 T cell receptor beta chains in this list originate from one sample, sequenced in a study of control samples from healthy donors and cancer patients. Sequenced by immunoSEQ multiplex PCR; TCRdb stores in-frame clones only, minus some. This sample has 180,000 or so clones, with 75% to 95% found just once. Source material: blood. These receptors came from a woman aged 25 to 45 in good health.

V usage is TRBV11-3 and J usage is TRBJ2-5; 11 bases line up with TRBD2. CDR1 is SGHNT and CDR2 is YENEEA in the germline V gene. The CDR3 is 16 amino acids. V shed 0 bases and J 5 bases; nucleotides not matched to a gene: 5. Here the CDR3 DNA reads TGTGCCAGCAGCTTAGAGGGTAGCGGGAGGGGCGAGACCCAGTACTTC. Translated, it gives CASSLEGSGRGETQYF.

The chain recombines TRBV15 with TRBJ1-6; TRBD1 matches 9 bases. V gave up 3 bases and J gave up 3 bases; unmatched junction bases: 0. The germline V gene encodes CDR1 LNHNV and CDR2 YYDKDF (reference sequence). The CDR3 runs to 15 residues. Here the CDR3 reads CATSRTGGYNSPLHF. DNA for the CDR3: TGTGCCACCAGCAGGACAGGGGGCTATAATTCACCCCTCCACTTT.

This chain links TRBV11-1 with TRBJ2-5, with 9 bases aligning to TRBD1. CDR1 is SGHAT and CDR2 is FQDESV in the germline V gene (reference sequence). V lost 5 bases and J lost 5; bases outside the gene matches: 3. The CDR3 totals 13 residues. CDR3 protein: CASSTGGGETQYF. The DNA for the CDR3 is TGTGCCAGCAGCACAGGGGGCGGTGAGACCCAGTACTTC.

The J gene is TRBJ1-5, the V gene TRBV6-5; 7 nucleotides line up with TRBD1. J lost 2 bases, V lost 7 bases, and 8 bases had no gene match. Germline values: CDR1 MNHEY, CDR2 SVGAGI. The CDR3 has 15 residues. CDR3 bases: TGTGCCAGCAACACACAGGGGACCCGCAATCAGCCCCAGCATTTT. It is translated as CASNTQGTRNQPQHF.

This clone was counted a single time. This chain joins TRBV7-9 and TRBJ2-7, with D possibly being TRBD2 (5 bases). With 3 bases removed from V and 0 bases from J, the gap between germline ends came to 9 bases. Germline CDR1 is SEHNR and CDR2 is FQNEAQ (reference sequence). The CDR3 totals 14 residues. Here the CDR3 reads CASSFTRSSYEQYF. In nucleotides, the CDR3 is TGTGCCAGCAGCTTCACTAGGAGCTCCTACGAGCAGTACTTC.

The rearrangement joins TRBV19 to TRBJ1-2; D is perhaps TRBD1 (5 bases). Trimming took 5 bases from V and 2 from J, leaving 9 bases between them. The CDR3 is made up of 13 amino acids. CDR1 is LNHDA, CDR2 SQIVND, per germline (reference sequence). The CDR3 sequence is CASSPGPNYGYTF. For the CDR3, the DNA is TGTGCCAGTAGTCCGGGACCGAACTATGGCTACACCTTC.

The DNA for the CDR3 is TGTGCCAGCAGCATCGGCGGACTAGGGTCCTACGAGCAGTACTTC. Residues: CASSIGGLGSYEQYF. The chain combines TRBV5-4 with TRBJ2-7, with TRBD2 matching over 7 bases. V lost 4 bases to trimming and J lost 1 base; unmatched junction nucleotides: 8. Germline V CDR1 and CDR2: SGHNT, YYREEE (reference sequence). The CDR3 sequence is 15 residues long.

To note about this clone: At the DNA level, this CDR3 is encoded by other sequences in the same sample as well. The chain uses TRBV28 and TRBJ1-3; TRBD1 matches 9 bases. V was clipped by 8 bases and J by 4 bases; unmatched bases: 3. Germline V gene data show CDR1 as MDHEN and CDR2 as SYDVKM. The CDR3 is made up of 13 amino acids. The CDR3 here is CASRTGAGNTIYF. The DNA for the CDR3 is TGTGCCAGCCGGACAGGGGCCGGAAACACCATATATTTT.

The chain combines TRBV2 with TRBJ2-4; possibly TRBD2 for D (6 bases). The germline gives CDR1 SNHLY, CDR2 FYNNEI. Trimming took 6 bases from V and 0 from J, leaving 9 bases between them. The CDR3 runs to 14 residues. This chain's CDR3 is CASRSSEAKNIQYF. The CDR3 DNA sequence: TGTGCCAGCAGGTCTAGCGAAGCCAAAAACATTCAGTACTTC.

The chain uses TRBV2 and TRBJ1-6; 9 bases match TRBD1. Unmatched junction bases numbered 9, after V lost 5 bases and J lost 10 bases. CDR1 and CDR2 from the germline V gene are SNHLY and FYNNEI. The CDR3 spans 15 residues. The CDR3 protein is CASSRPGTGQSPLHF. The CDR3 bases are TGTGCCAGCAGTCGTCCCGGGACAGGGCAATCACCCCTCCACTTT. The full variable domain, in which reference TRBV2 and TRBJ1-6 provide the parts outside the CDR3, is EPEVTQTPSHQVTQMGQEVILRCVPISNHLYFYWYRQILGQKVEFLVSFYNNEISEKSEIFDDQFSVERPDGSNFTLKIRSTKLEDSAMYFCASSRPGTGQSPLHFGNGTRLTVT.